This T cell receptor (beta chain) originates from a study of T-cell memory formation after mild COVID-19. Comment on this clonotype: The antigen is not known.

With constant-segment primers, 5'RACE yielded cDNA libraries of TCR alpha and TCR beta that carried sample barcodes and UMIs. TCRdb recomputed calls from the 5' RACE reads with MiXCR, one row per CDR3 protein. The sample carries 350,000 to 500,000 distinct CDR3 sequences, around 20% recorded once. Study observations and caveats: A second wave expanding day 15 to 37 was CD4+-biased; contracting clones were balanced. SARS-CoV-2 specificity was not confirmed for second-wave clones peaking on day 37.

CDR3 length: 15 residues. Per germline, CDR1 SGHTA and CDR2 FQGTGA. V was pared by 1 base and J by 5 bases, with 14 bases between. The sequence came from an adult woman who had mild COVID-19 (a few samples of this study predate the infection). Cell type and time point are not known. The rearrangement joins TRBV7-3 to TRBJ2-5; D perhaps matches TRBD2 (6 bases). Sequenced: PBMCs or a T cell subset sorted from them (not recorded which). CDR3 protein: CASSLRGSGLETQYF. The CDR3 DNA is TGTGCCAGCAGCTTAAGGGGAAGCGGGCTGGAGACCCAGTACTTC.